The TCR beta chain described here comes from a study of response to subunit inactivated influenza vaccine. General study findings and limits: Few additional T cells are recruited per seasonal influenza vaccination, authors suggested.

Note on this clonotype: No antigen is known for it.

Germline V gene data show CDR1 as MDHEN and CDR2 as SYDVKM. This CDR3 contains 13 residues. V lost 4 bases and J 3 bases, leaving 10 bases between the germline ends. TCRdb recomputed calls from the RT-PCR reads with MiXCR, one row per CDR3 protein. The sample records approximately 530,000 distinct CDR3 sequences, roughly 7.9% being singletons. The specimen comprised PBMCs from blood, sampled 23 to 25 months after vaccination. The genes are TRBV28 and TRBJ2-7, with D possibly being TRBD1 (5 bases). The source of this sequence is a man between 45 and 75 years old who received an inactivated influenza vaccine. Here the CDR3 reads CASSSSDSYEQYF. The CDR3 region has the DNA TGTGCCAGCAGTTCAAGCGACAGCTACGAGCAGTACTTC. Full variable domain (rest looked up from reference TRBV28 and TRBJ2-7): DVKVTQSSRYLVKRTGEKVFLECVQDMDHENMFWYRQDPGLGLRLIYFSYDVKMKEKGDIPEGYSVSREKKERFSLILESASTNQTSMYLCASSSSDSYEQYFGPGTRLTVT.